The subject of this entry is one T cell receptor beta chain. These data belong to a study of T cell changes during pregnancy in multiple sclerosis. Assay used: immunoSEQ multiplex PCR; TCRdb lists only in-frame clones, some missing. This sample has tens of thousands of clones, with around 95% found just once. There are 12 residues in the CDR3. Germline V gene lookup returns CDR1 MRHNA and CDR2 SNTAGT. V was clipped by 0 bases and J by 8 bases, with 7 bases between them. This chain links TRBV6-4 with TRBJ1-2, with a possible D match to TRBD1 (5 bases). The material was peripheral blood, obtained in the second trimester of pregnancy. The receptor's source is a female donor in good health, enrolled as a control in a pregnancy study. DNA for the CDR3: TGTGCCAGCAGTGACTCTAGGGGAGGCTACACCTTC. Translation: CASSDSRGGYTF.